The 12 T cell receptor beta chains below were found in one sample sequenced in a study of OX40 agonist ivuxolimab in advanced cancers. Clones were sequenced by immunoSEQ multiplex PCR, and TCRdb holds only the in-frame ones, with some missing. The table has around 50,000 clones, over 75% seen once. The source was CD4+ or CD8+ T cells sorted from blood, collected in a trial of the OX40 agonist ivuxolimab. These receptors were obtained from an adult with an advanced solid tumor such as melanoma, head and neck, liver or kidney cancer.

The chain recombines TRBV28 with TRBJ2-5, with D unclear. CDR3 size: 13 residues. Germline CDR1 is MDHEN and CDR2 is SYDVKM. With 4 bases removed from V and 2 bases from J, the gap between germline ends came to 8 bases. The CDR3 loop reads CASSYQTQETQYF. CDR3 bases: TGTGCCAGCAGTTATCAGACTCAAGAGACCCAGTACTTC.

This clone was picked up one time. This chain joins TRBV5-1 and TRBJ2-2; 8 bases fit TRBD2. CDR1 and CDR2 (germline): SGHRS, YFSETQ. The CDR3 has 15 residues. The V and J ends lost 4 bases and 7 bases, in that order; junction bases with no gene match: 9. The CDR3 DNA is TGCGCCAGCAGCCCCAGCGGGAGAGGTATCGGGGAGCTGTTTTTT. Translating gives CASSPSGRGIGELFF.

V gene TRBV2 combines with J gene TRBJ2-1; TRBD2 matches at 10 bases. This CDR3 has 14 amino acids. The germline gives CDR1 SNHLY, CDR2 FYNNEI. V gave up 8 bases and J gave up 9 bases; unmatched junction bases: 10. The CDR3: CASQLAGLLGEQFF. DNA for the CDR3: TGTGCCAGCCAACTAGCGGGGCTATTGGGTGAGCAGTTCTTC.

The J gene is TRBJ1-5, the V gene TRBV29-1; perhaps TRBD1 as D (6 bases). V was cut by 4 bases and J by 5 bases, with 12 bases left in between. The CDR3 sequence is 13 residues long. Germline V gene lookup returns CDR1 SQVTM and CDR2 ANQGSEA. This CDR3 reads CSVAQGSDQPQHF. The CDR3 nucleotides read TGCAGCGTTGCACAGGGATCGGATCAGCCCCAGCATTTT.

This chain joins TRBV6-5 and TRBJ1-6; D is unclear. This CDR3 is 14 amino acids long. The germline V and J ends were trimmed by 5 bases and 6 bases, with 11 bases remaining between them. CDR1 is MNHEY and CDR2 is SVGAGI in the germline V gene. CDR3 loop: CASSLTGPNSPLHF. The CDR3 nucleotides are TGTGCCAGCAGTCTGACTGGCCCTAATTCACCCCTCCACTTT.

The chain links TRBV10-3 to TRBJ1-1; TRBD1 matches at 7 bases. CDR3 length: 15 amino acids. Germline values: CDR1 ENHRY, CDR2 SYGVKD. Trimming took 8 bases from V and 1 from J; bases not matched to a gene: 10. CDR3 region: CAIQGGRAQNTEAFF. Here the CDR3 DNA reads TGTGCCATCCAGGGGGGCAGGGCACAGAACACTGAAGCTTTCTTT.

This clone was seen more than once but under ten times. The CDR3 bases are TGTGCCAGCAGTTTATTGGTTACCTACAATGAGCAGTTCTTC. Its translation is CASSLLVTYNEQFF. The rearrangement links TRBV27 to TRBJ2-1; D gene uncertain. Trimming pared 1 base from V and 2 bases from J, leaving 6 bases between. The germline CDR1 and CDR2 sequences are MNHEY and SMNVEV (reference sequence). This CDR3 has 14 residues.

The J gene is TRBJ2-5, the V gene TRBV7-9; the match to TRBD2 covers 7 bases. There are 15 residues in the CDR3. Germline-derived CDR1 and CDR2 are SEHNR and FQNEAQ (reference sequence). The V gene end was trimmed by 0 bases and the J gene end by 5 bases; junction bases not matched to a gene: 6. CDR3 region: CASSLAGGPRETQYF. In DNA form, the CDR3 reads TGTGCCAGCAGCTTAGCGGGAGGGCCGCGGGAGACCCAGTACTTC. The full variable domain, its missing parts supplied by reference TRBV7-9 and TRBJ2-5, is DTGVSQNPRHKITKRGQNVTFRCDPISEHNRLYWYRQTLGQGPEFLTYFQNEAQLEKSRLLSDRFSAERPKGSFSTLEIQRTEQGDSAMYLCASSLAGGPRETQYFGPGTRLLVL.

This clone was found a few times. The CDR3 nucleotides read TGTGCCAGCGTCAATGGAAACACCATATATTTT. This encodes CASVNGNTIYF. J is TRBJ1-3 and V is TRBV6-6; D gene unclear. Trimming pared 8 bases from V and 3 bases from J, leaving 5 bases between. The CDR3 has 11 amino acids. Looked up from germline, CDR1 is MNHNY and CDR2 is SVGAGI (reference sequence).

The chain couples TRBV4-1 to TRBJ2-4, with 11 bases fitting TRBD2. With V trimmed by 0 bases and J by 7 bases, 8 bases remained unmatched. The CDR3 sequence is 17 residues long. The germline gives CDR1 MGHRA, CDR2 YSYEKL. CDR3 coding DNA: TGCGCCAGCAGCCAAGATGTCACTAGCGGGAGTTGGAACATTCAGTACTTC. It encodes CASSQDVTSGSWNIQYF.

The rearrangement links TRBV30 to TRBJ2-7; TRBD1 matches at 8 bases. Germline lookup yields CDR1 GTSNPN and CDR2 SVGIG (reference sequence). The V and J ends lost 1 base and 4 bases, in that order; junction bases with no gene match: 6. This CDR3 has 14 residues. DNA for the CDR3: TGTGCCTGGAGTGGCCGGAACAGGGGGTACGAGCAGTACTTC. Protein product: CAWSGRNRGYEQYF.

This chain uses TRBV7-9 with TRBJ2-5, with D possibly being TRBD2 (5 bases). Germline CDR1 is SEHNR and CDR2 is FQNEAQ (reference sequence). The ends were cut back, 5 bases at V and 6 bases at J, with 13 bases in the middle. CDR3 length: 13 amino acids. The CDR3: CASSLSDWKTQYF. As DNA, the CDR3 is TGTGCCAGCAGCCTCTCGGACTGGAAGACCCAGTACTTC.